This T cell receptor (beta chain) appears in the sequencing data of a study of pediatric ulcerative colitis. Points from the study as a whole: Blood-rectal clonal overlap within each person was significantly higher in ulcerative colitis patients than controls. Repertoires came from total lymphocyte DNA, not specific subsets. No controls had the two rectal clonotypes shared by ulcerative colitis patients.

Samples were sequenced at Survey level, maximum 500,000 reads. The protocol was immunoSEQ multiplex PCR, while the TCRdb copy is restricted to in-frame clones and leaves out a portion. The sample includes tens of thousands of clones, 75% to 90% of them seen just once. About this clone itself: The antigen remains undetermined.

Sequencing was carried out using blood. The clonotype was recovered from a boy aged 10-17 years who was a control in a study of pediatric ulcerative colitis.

CDR3 sequence: CASSLGQPTGLLFF. The CDR3 DNA sequence: TGTGCCAGCAGCTTAGGGCAGCCCACAGGTTTATTGTTTTTT. The chain carries TRBV7-2 and TRBJ1-4, with D possibly TRBD1 on 5 matching bases. The length of the CDR3 is 14 residues. Germline CDR1 is SGHTA and CDR2 is FQGNSA. V was trimmed by 1 base and J by 15 bases, leaving 18 bases between them.